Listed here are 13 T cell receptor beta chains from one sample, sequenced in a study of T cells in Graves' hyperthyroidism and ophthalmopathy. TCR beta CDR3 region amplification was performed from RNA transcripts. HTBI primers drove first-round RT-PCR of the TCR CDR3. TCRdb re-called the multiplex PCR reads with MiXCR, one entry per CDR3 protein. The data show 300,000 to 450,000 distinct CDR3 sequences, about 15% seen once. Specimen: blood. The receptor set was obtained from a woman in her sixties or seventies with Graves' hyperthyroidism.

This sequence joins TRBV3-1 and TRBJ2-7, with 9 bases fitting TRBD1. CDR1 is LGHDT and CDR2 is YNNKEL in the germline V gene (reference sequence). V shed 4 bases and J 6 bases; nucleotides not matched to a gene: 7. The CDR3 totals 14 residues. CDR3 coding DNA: TGTGCCAGCAGCCGACCGGGACAGGGAACCGAGCAGTACTTC. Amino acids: CASSRPGQGTEQYF.

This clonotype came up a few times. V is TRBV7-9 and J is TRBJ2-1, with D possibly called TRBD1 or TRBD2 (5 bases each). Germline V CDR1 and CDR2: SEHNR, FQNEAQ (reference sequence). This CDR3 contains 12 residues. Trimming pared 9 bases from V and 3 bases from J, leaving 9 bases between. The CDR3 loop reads CASGGDYNEQFF. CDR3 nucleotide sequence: TGTGCCAGTGGGGGTGACTACAATGAGCAGTTCTTC.

CDR3 DNA sequence: TGCGCCAGCAGCCAAGGCAACACCTACTATGGCTACACCTTC. It specifies CASSQGNTYYGYTF. The chain employs TRBV4-1 and TRBJ1-2; D is uncertain. CDR3 length: 14 residues. The germline gives CDR1 MGHRA, CDR2 YSYEKL. Trimming removed 1 base from V and 3 bases from J, with 9 bases in between.

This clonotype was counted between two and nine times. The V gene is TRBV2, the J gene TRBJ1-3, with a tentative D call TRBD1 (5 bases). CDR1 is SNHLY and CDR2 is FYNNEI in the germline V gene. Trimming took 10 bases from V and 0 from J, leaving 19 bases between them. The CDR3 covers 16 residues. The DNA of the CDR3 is TGTGCCATCCTGTCTGGGGGTGCGAGCTCTGGAAACACCATATATTTT. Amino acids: CAILSGGASSGNTIYF.

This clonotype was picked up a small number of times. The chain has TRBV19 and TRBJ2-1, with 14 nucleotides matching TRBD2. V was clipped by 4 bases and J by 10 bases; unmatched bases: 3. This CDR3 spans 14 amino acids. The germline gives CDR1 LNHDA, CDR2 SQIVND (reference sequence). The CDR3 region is CASSTGLAGAEQFF. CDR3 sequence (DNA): TGTGCCAGTAGTACGGGACTAGCGGGAGCGGAGCAGTTCTTC.

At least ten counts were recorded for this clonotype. The CDR3 DNA is TGCAGTGCTAGAGATCTGGGACTCCCTATGTACCAAGAGACCCAGTACTTC. The encoded protein is CSARDLGLPMYQETQYF. The chain carries TRBV20-1 and TRBJ2-5; weak D call: TRBD2 (6 bases). The CDR3 has 17 residues. The V end was cut by 0 bases, the J end by 0 bases, with 17 bases between. In germline, CDR1 is DFQATT, CDR2 SNEGSKA (reference sequence).

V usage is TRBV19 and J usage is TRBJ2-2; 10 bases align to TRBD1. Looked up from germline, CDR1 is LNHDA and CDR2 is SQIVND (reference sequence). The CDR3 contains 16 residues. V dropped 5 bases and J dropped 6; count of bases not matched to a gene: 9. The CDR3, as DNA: TGTGCCAGTAGTCTAAACCGGGACAGGGGCTCCGGGGAGCTGTTTTTT. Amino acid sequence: CASSLNRDRGSGELFF.

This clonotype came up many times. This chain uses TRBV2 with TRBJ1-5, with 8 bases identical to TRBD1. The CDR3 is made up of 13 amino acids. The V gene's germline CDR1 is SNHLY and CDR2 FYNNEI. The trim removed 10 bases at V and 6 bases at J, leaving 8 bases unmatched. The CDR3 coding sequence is TGTGCCACCGTCAGGGGGCGCGGTCAGCCCCAGCATTTT. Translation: CATVRGRGQPQHF.

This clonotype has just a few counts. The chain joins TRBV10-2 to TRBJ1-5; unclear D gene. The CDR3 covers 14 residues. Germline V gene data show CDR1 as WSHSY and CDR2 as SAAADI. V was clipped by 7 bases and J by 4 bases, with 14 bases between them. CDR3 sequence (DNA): TGCGCCAGCAAAGCTCGGCAGTTAAATCAGCCCCAGCATTTT. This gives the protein CASKARQLNQPQHF.

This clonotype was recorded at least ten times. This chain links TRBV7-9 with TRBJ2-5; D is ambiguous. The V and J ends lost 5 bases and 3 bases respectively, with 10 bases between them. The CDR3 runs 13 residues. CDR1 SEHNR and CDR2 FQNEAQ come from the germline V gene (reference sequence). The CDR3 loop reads CASSAVPKETQYF. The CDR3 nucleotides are TGTGCCAGCAGCGCCGTACCTAAAGAGACCCAGTACTTC.

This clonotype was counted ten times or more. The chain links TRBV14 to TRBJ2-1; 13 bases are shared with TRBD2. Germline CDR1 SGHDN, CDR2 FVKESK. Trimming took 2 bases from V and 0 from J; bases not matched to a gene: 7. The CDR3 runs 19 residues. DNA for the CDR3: TGTGCCAGCAGCCAACCTGGGACTAGCGGGATGAGCTCCTACAATGAGCAGTTCTTC. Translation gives CASSQPGTSGMSSYNEQFF.

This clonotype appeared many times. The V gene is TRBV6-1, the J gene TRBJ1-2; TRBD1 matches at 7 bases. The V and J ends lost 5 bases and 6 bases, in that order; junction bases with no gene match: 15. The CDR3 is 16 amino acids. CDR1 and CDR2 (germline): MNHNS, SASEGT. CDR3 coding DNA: TGTGCCAGCAGTAACTACCTCTGGCAGGGGGGCGATGGCTACACCTTC. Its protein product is CASSNYLWQGGDGYTF.

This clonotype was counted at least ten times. This CDR3 is CASSPPGLAGETQYF. As DNA, the CDR3 is TGTGCCAGCTCACCCCCCGGACTAGCGGGAGAGACCCAGTACTTC. The gene calls are TRBV18 and TRBJ2-5; 11 bases agree with TRBD2. Trimming cost V 3 bases and J 4 bases; bases outside gene matches: 4. CDR1 is KGHSH, CDR2 LQKENI, per germline. This CDR3 is 15 amino acids long.